This T cell receptor (beta chain) was captured by sequencing in a study of T cell repertoires in cytomegalovirus infection. Study-wide background: Signatures in public TCR beta sequences pointed to both CMV infection and matching HLA type.

MiXCR, run by TCRdb on the reads, gives a single entry per CDR3 protein. The sample consists of under 200,000 distinct CDR3 sequences, about 20% of them appearing once. The CDR3 is made up of 13 amino acids. V dropped 3 bases and J dropped 1 base, with 6 bases sitting between them. Per the germline V gene, CDR1 is SGHVS and CDR2 is FNYEAQ. This clonotype was seen a handful of times. Antigen specificity is unknown. This TCR was recovered from a human donor in good health (CMV status not recorded). Some clones in this sample may be carry-over from other donors' samples. The chain joins TRBV7-6 to TRBJ2-5, with D unclear. The sequencing here drew on CD8+ T cells from cultured PBMCs, taken from culture after CMV antigen stimulation. CDR3 nucleotide sequence: TGTGCCAGCAGCTTTGGCAGCCAAGAGACCCAGTACTTC. As protein: CASSFGSQETQYF.